This T cell receptor beta chain originates from a study of cytomegalovirus exposure and HLA in healthy donors. Study at large: One earlier analysis, a look at 150 million to 200 million T cells, found about 100 million unique TCR beta sequences. An early data release held 70 million to 90 million unique TCRs from HLA-typed donors. Regarding the study as a whole: A missense variant in DCLRE1C was later tied to TCR beta V- and J-gene trimming. For presence/absence analyses, sequencing depth was assumed to be roughly uniform across donors.

PCR amplification relied on 60 Vbeta primers (plus 13 Jbeta primers). Data came from immunoSEQ multiplex PCR; TCRdb stores just in-frame clones and leaves some out. Of some 150,000 clones detected, around 73% appear once; the ten largest clones hold 1.6%. On this clone itself: Its cognate antigen is unknown.

CDR1 is MNHNY and CDR2 is SVGAGI in the germline V gene (reference sequence). J lost 5 bases, V lost 4 bases, and 2 bases had no gene match. CDR3 size: 13 residues. The clonotype comes from a female donor in good health and CMV-seronegative. Sequenced input: PBMCs. V gene TRBV6-6 combines with J gene TRBJ1-5; 7 bases are shared with TRBD1. In DNA, the CDR3 is TGTGCCAGCAGTTTAGGGGGCGATCAGCCCCAGCATTTT. Its protein product is CASSLGGDQPQHF.